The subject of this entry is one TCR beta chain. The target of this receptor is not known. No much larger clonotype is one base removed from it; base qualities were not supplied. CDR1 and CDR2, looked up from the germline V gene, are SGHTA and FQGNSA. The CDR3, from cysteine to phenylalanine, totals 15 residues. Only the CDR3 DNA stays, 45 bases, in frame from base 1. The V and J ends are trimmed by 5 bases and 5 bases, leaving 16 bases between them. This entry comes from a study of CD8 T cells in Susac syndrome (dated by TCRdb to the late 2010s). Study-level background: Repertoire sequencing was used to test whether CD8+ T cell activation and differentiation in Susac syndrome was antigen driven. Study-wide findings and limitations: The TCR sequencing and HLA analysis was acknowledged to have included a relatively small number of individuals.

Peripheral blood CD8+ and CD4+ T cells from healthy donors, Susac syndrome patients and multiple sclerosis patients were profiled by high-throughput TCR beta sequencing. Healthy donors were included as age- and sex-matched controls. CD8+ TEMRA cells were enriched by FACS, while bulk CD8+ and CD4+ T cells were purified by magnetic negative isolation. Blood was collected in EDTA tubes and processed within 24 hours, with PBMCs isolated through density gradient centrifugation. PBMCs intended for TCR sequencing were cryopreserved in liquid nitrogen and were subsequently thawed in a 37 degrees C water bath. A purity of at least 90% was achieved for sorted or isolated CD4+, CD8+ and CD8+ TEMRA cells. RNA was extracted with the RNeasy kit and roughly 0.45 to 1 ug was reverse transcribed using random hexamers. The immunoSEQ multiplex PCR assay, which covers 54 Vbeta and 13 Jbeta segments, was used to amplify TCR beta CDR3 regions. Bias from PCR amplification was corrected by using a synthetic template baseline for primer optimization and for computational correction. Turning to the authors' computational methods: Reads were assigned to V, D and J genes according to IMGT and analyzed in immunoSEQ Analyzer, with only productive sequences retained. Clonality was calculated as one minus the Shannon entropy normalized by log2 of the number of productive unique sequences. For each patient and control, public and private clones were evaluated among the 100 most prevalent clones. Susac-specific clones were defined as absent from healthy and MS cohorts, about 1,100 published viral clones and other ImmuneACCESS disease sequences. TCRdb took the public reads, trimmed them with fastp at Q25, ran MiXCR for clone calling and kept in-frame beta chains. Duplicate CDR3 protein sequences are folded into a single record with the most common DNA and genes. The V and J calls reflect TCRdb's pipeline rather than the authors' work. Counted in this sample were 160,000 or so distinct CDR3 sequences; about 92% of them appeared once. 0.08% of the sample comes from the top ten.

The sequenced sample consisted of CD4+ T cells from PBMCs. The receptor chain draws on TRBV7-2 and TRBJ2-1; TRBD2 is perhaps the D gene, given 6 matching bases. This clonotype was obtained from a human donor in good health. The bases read TGTGCCAGCAGCCGACAAGGACTAACCGACAATGAGCAGTTCTTC. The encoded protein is CASSRQGLTDNEQFF.